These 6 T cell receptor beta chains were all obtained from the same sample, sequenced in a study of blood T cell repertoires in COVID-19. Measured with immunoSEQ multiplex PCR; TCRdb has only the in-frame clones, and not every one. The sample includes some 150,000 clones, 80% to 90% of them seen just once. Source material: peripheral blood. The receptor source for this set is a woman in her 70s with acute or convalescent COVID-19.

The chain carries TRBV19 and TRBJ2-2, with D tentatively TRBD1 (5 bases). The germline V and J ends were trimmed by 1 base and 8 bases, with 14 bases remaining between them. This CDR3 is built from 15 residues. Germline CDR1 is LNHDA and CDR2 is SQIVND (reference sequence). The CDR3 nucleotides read TGTGCCAGTAGTATAGGGGCACAGGCCGCGGGGGAGCTGTTTTTT. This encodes CASSIGAQAAGELFF.

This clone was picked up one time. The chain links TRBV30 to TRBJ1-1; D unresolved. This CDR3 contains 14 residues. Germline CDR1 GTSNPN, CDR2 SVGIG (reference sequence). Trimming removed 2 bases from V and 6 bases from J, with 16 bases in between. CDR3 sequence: CAWSPQRRGSEAFF. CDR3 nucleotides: TGTGCCTGGAGTCCACAGCGGCGGGGTTCTGAAGCTTTCTTT.

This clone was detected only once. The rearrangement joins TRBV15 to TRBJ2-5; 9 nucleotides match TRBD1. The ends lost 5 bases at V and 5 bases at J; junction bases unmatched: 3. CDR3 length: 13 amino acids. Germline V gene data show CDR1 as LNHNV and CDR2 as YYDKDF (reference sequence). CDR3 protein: CATSPGQGETQYF. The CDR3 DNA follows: TGTGCCACCAGCCCGGGACAGGGCGAGACCCAGTACTTC.

The CDR3 DNA reads as TGTGCCAGCAGCTTGCCAGACACAGATACGCAGTATTTT. The encoded protein is CASSLPDTDTQYF. V gene TRBV5-6 combines with J gene TRBJ2-3; D ambiguous. This CDR3 spans 13 amino acids. Trimming removed 1 base at V and 2 bases at J, with 5 bases between. From germline, CDR1 is SGHDT and CDR2 YYEEEE.

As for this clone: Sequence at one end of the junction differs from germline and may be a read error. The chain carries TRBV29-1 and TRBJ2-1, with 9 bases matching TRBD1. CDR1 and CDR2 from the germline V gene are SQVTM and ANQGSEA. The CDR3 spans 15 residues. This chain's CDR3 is CSVEDRTGGYDEQFF. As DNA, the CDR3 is TGCAGCGTTGAAGATCGCACAGGGGGCTACGATGAGCAGTTCTTC.

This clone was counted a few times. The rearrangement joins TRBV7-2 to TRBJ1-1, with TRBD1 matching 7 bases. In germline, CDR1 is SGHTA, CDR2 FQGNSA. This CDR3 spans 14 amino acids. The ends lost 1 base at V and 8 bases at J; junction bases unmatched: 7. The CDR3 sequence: CASSLVGGPMEAFF. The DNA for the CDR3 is TGTGCCAGCAGCTTAGTAGGGGGCCCGATGGAAGCTTTCTTT.